Below are 4 T cell receptor beta chains sequenced from a single sample in a study of molecular identifiers for immune sequencing clone quantification. Each CDR3 protein gets one entry after TCRdb re-called the PCR reads with MiXCR. The data show 550,000 to 750,000 distinct CDR3 sequences, just under 20% seen once. The specimen was naive CD8+ T cells from blood, with Jurkat cell RNA spiked in. Sample subset: FACS-sorted CD8+CD4-CCR7+CD45RA+ naive T cells. These receptors were collected from a human donor in good health. Some libraries in this study had Jurkat cell RNA spiked in.

In this sample, this clonotype turned up many times. The J gene is TRBJ2-2, the V gene TRBV29-1, with a possible D match to TRBD1 (6 bases). CDR3 size: 15 residues. V was trimmed by 6 bases and J by 6 bases, leaving 20 bases between them. CDR1 and CDR2 (germline): SQVTM, ANQGSEA. The CDR3 reads CSVGDPGHLPGELFF. The CDR3 DNA reads TGCAGCGTCGGTGACCCGGGACACCTACCCGGGGAGCTGTTTTTT.

The gene calls are TRBV3-1 and TRBJ2-7; the match to TRBD2 covers 10 bases. Germline CDR1 reads LGHDT; CDR2 reads YNNKEL (reference sequence). This CDR3 is built from 16 residues. V shed 4 bases and J 3 bases; nucleotides not matched to a gene: 9. CDR3: CASSPGLADYNYEQYF. CDR3 bases: TGTGCCAGCAGCCCTGGACTAGCGGATTATAACTACGAGCAGTACTTC.

The rearrangement uses TRBV27 and TRBJ1-5, with 7 bases that match TRBD1. V lost 5 bases, J lost 4 bases, and 5 bases stayed unmatched. Germline CDR1 and CDR2: MNHEY and SMNVEV (reference sequence). This CDR3 spans 14 amino acids. The CDR3 DNA sequence: TGTGCCAGCAGTAGACAGGGTCTAAATCAGCCCCAGCATTTT. It encodes CASSRQGLNQPQHF.

The sample holds many counts of this clonotype. The chain carries TRBV29-1 and TRBJ2-7; D is perhaps TRBD1 (6 bases). V dropped 5 bases and J dropped 5 bases, with 19 bases sitting between them. From germline, CDR1 is SQVTM and CDR2 ANQGSEA. This CDR3 is built from 14 residues. Here the CDR3 DNA reads TGCAGCGTTCATGGGGACACCCGGATCGACGAGCAGTACTTC. Its protein product is CSVHGDTRIDEQYF.